This section outlines one T cell receptor beta chain sequence together with its context. Its target is not known. Other DNA variants within this sample encode the same CDR3. The PCR contained 60 Vbeta and 13 Jbeta primers. The protocol was immunoSEQ multiplex PCR, while the TCRdb copy is restricted to in-frame clones and leaves out a portion. This sample has approximately 87,000 clones, with around 81% found just once. The entry originates in a study of cytomegalovirus exposure and HLA in healthy donors. The germline V and J ends were trimmed by 0 bases and 4 bases, with 10 bases remaining between them. CDR3 length: 15 amino acids. The germline gives CDR1 MNHEY, CDR2 SVGAGI. Study observations and caveats: Reported findings show TCR beta sequences accurately forecast HLA-A and HLA-B alleles in most subjects.

The source is a woman between 65 and 79 years old in good health and CMV-seropositive. The V call is TRBV6-5, the J call TRBJ1-3; tentative D call: TRBD1 (6 bases). The sample was PBMCs. DNA for the CDR3: TGTGCCAGCAGTTACTCGGACAGTAAAGGAAACACCATATATTTT. Amino acids: CASSYSDSKGNTIYF.